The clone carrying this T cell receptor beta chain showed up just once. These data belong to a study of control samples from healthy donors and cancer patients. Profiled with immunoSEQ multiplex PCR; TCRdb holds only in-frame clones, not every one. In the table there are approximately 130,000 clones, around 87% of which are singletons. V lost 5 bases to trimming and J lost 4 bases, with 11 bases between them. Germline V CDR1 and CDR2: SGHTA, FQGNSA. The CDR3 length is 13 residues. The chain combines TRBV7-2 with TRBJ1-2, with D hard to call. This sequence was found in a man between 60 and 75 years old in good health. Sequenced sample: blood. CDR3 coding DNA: TGTGCCAGCAGCCTTGGCAGGTTCTATGGCTACACCTTC. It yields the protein CASSLGRFYGYTF.